This passage covers 9 T cell receptor beta chains from one sample sequenced in a study of blood T cell repertoires in COVID-19. Repertoires were generated with immunoSEQ multiplex PCR, while TCRdb's copy carries only in-frame clones and drops some. The table lists some 210,000 clones, roughly 86% of them singletons. Sequencing input: peripheral blood. The receptors derive from a woman between 35 and 50 years old with acute or convalescent COVID-19.

J is TRBJ2-1 and V is TRBV7-3; TRBD2 aligns across 10 bases. The CDR3 runs 14 residues. From germline, CDR1 is SGHTA and CDR2 FQGTGA. The V gene end was trimmed by 5 bases and the J gene end by 3 bases; junction bases not matched to a gene: 1. The chain's CDR3 is CASSRTSGYNEQFF. The CDR3 nucleotides are TGTGCCAGCAGCCGGACTAGCGGCTACAATGAGCAGTTCTTC. Full variable domain (remainder filled in from reference TRBV7-3 and TRBJ2-1): GAGVSQTPSNKVTEKGKYVELRCDPISGHTALYWYRQSLGQGPEFLIYFQGTGAADDSGLPNDRFFAVRPEGSVSTLKIQRTERGDSAVYLCASSRTSGYNEQFFGPGTRLTVL.

The CDR3 here is CASSFIGLKNRGYTF. CDR3 nucleotide sequence: TGTGCCAGCAGCTTTATTGGGCTTAAAAACAGGGGCTACACCTTC. The chain uses TRBV27 and TRBJ1-2; the D gene is possibly TRBD1 (5 bases). Between the trimmed V and J ends, which lost 6 bases and 8 bases, there was a span of 22 bases. The germline gives CDR1 MNHEY, CDR2 SMNVEV (reference sequence). This CDR3 is 15 amino acids long.

The chain has TRBV25-1 and TRBJ1-2, with 7 bases aligning to TRBD1. Germline CDR1 reads MGHDK; CDR2 reads SYGVNS. The V gene end was trimmed by 3 bases and the J gene end by 9 bases; junction bases not matched to a gene: 10. The CDR3 runs 14 residues. The CDR3 reads CASSDPGQIGSYTF. The CDR3 DNA reads as TGTGCCAGCAGTGATCCGGGACAGATAGGGAGCTACACCTTC.

In its sample, this clone was seen once. J is TRBJ2-2 and V is TRBV5-4, with TRBD1 matching over 7 bases. Germline V lookup: CDR1 SGHNT, CDR2 YYREEE (reference sequence). The trim removed 3 bases at V and 5 bases at J, leaving 4 bases unmatched. This CDR3 comprises 14 residues. CDR3 DNA: TGTGCCAGCAGCTCAGGGGGACGGACCGGGGAGCTGTTTTTT. Its protein is CASSSGGRTGELFF.

The rearrangement joins TRBV5-1 to TRBJ2-1; 16 bases are shared with TRBD2. Germline values: CDR1 SGHRS, CDR2 YFSETQ. With V trimmed by 4 bases and J by 5 bases, 12 bases remained unmatched. CDR3 length: 19 amino acids. Here the CDR3 DNA reads TGCGCCAGCAGCGATGCCGGGACTAGCGGGAGGGCCCAGAACAATGAGCAGTTCTTC. Translated: CASSDAGTSGRAQNNEQFF.

This chain connects TRBV7-8 to TRBJ1-4; D unclear. Trimming removed 7 bases from V and 1 base from J, with 22 bases in between. The germline V gene has CDR1 SGHVS and CDR2 FQNEAQ. CDR3 size: 18 residues. CDR3 sequence reads: CASTQPEDWWGTNEKLFF. As DNA, the CDR3 is TGTGCCAGCACCCAACCCGAGGACTGGTGGGGAACTAATGAAAAACTGTTTTTT. The variable domain in full, completed from reference TRBV7-8 and TRBJ1-4, reads GAGVSQSPRYKVAKRGQDVALRCDPISGHVSLFWYQQALGQGPEFLTYFQNEAQLDKSGLPSDRFFAERPEGSVSTLKIQRTQQEDSAVYLCASTQPEDWWGTNEKLFFGSGTQLSVL.

CDR3 nucleotide sequence: TGTGCCAGCAGCTTCAGGGGCAGGGCGATTTCACCCCTCCACTTT. Amino acids: CASSFRGRAISPLHF. V and J are TRBV7-2 and TRBJ1-6; D perhaps matches TRBD1 (6 bases). There are 15 residues in the CDR3. Germline assignment: CDR1 SGHTA and CDR2 FQGNSA. V dropped 3 bases and J dropped 9 bases, with 15 bases sitting between them.

In this sample, this clone turned up a few times. The chain joins TRBV18 to TRBJ2-7; no firm D call. The CDR3 covers 16 residues. Germline-derived CDR1 and CDR2 are KGHSH and LQKENI. Trimming stripped 3 bases from V and 5 bases from J, with 20 bases between. This CDR3 reads CASSPVQRVRSDEQYF. In nucleotides, the CDR3 is TGTGCCAGCTCACCGGTCCAGCGAGTGCGGAGTGACGAGCAGTACTTC. The variable domain in full, completed from reference TRBV18 and TRBJ2-7, reads NAGVMQNPRHLVRRRGQEARLRCSPMKGHSHVYWYRQLPEEGLKFMVYLQKENIIDESGMPKERFSAEFPKEGPSILRIQQVVRGDSAAYFCASSPVQRVRSDEQYFGPGTRLTVT.

V usage is TRBV19 and J usage is TRBJ2-3; 11 bases agree with TRBD2. CDR1 and CDR2 (germline): LNHDA, SQIVND (reference sequence). The CDR3 is made up of 14 amino acids. After removal of 6 bases from V and 4 bases from J, the junction contained 3 bases not matched to a gene. The CDR3 bases are TGTGCCAGTAGATTAGCGGGGGGGCCAGATACGCAGTATTTT. It encodes CASRLAGGPDTQYF.